This T cell receptor beta chain emerged from a study of blood T cell repertoires in COVID-19. Sequenced by immunoSEQ multiplex PCR; TCRdb stores in-frame clones only, minus some. Here the sample spans 70,000 to 100,000 clones, more than 90% being singletons. Per the germline V gene, CDR1 is LNHDA and CDR2 is SQIVND (reference sequence). Trimming took 5 bases from V and 3 from J, leaving 17 bases between them. The CDR3 is made up of 15 amino acids. This receptor was taken from a man between 60 and 75 years old with acute or convalescent COVID-19. The sequenced sample was peripheral blood. This sequence joins TRBV19 and TRBJ2-7; D possibly corresponds to TRBD1 (5 bases). The CDR3 bases are TGTGCCAGTAGTCGCCCGGGTTTAGGGGACTACGAGCAGTACTTC. Translation gives CASSRPGLGDYEQYF. Based on the CDR3 plus reference TRBV19 and TRBJ2-7, the full variable domain is DGGITQSPKYLFRKEGQNVTLSCEQNLNHDAMYWYRQDPGQGLRLIYYSQIVNDFQKGDIAEGYSVSREKKESFPLTVTSAQKNPTAFYLCASSRPGLGDYEQYFGPGTRLTVT.